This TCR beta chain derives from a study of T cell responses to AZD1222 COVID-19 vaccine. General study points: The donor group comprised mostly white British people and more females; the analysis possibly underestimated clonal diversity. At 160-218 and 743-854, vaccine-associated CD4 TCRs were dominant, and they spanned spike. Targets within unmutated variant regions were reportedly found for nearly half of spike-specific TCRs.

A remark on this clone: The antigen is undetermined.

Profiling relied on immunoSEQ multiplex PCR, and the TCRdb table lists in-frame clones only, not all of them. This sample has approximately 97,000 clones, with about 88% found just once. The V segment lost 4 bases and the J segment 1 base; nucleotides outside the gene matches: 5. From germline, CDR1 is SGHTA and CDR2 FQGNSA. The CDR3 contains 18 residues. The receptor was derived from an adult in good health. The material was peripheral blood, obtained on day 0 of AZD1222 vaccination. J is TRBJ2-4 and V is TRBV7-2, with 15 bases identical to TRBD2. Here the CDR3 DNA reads TGTGCCAGCAGCTCCGACGGGACTAGCGGGGGGGCCAAAAACATTCAGTACTTC. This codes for CASSSDGTSGGAKNIQYF.